In this sample, the clone carrying this T cell receptor beta chain turned up a few times. Its target is unknown. A much larger clone is a single base away; this may be a read error. Trimming shortened V by 0 bases and J by 2 bases, and 5 bases separated the two germline ends. The CDR3 is made up of 13 amino acids. Germline CDR1 is MNHEY and CDR2 is SVGAGI. These data belong to a study of T cells in Graves' hyperthyroidism and ophthalmopathy. Regarding the study as a whole: A model using 13 V-J features told ophthalmopathy apart from stable hyperthyroidism. The model foresaw ophthalmopathy a median approximately 6.3 months prior to onset.

Regions amplified from RNA transcripts were the TCR beta CDR3 regions. First-round RT-PCR of the TCR CDR3 relied on the HTBI primer set. TCRdb recomputed calls from the multiplex PCR reads with MiXCR, one row per CDR3 protein. The sample carries more than 500,000 distinct CDR3 sequences, about 16% recorded once. This sample holds PBMCs from 10 ml fresh peripheral blood. This clonotype originated in a woman younger than 45 with Graves' ophthalmopathy. Specimen: blood. The J gene is TRBJ2-7, the V gene TRBV6-5; D possibly corresponds to TRBD2 (5 bases). CDR3 DNA: TGTGCCAGCAGTTACTCGAGGGCCTACGAGCAGTACTTC. It translates to CASSYSRAYEQYF.